Following are 30 T cell receptor beta chains from one sample sequenced in a study of graft-versus-host responses after intestinal transplantation (dated by TCRdb to the early 2020s). The sample's time point label is to be understood as: cells obtained before transplantation from donor or recipient. These receptors' targets are unknown. Receptors were amplified or captured by the immunoSEQ multiplex PCR assay. In its TCRdb copy, this immuneACCESS table keeps in-frame sequences only and misses some clones. Where compared with another copy, unresolved V genes explain less than half of these, and the others have no known cause. Across this sample there are over 85,000 clones, with 80% to 95% seen only once. The ten top clones hold roughly 0.5% of the sample. The source material was unstimulated CD8+ T cells sorted from spleen or lymph node cells, sampled before intestinal transplant. Receptors were obtained from a human donor who received an intestinal transplant.

The chain employs TRBV27 and TRBJ2-7; D is unresolved. Germline V lookup: CDR1 MNHEY, CDR2 SMNVEV (reference sequence). The CDR3 covers 10 residues. V lost 8 bases and J lost 2, with 4 bases in between. CDR3 sequence: CASGAYEQYF. CDR3 nucleotide sequence: TGTGCCAGCGGGGCCTACGAGCAGTACTTC.

The V gene is TRBV27, the J gene TRBJ2-4, with a tentative D call TRBD2 (5 bases). V lost 5 bases and J 8 bases, leaving 19 bases between the germline ends. The germline gives CDR1 MNHEY, CDR2 SMNVEV (reference sequence). The CDR3 is 15 amino acids. DNA of the CDR3: TGTGCCAGCAGTGGCCGGGCCCCCCCGGAGGACATTCAGTACTTC. It yields the protein CASSGRAPPEDIQYF.

The gene calls are TRBV27 and TRBJ2-5; D tentatively fits TRBD1 or TRBD2 (5 bases each). The CDR3 runs 13 residues. CDR1 and CDR2 (germline): MNHEY, SMNVEV (reference sequence). V lost 6 bases and J 5 bases, leaving 13 bases between the germline ends. For the CDR3, the DNA is TGTGCCAGCAGCCCCGGGGCCGGGGAGACCCAGTACTTC. Its protein product is CASSPGAGETQYF.

The chain joins TRBV11-1 to TRBJ1-2, with 9 bases matching TRBD1. The V and J ends lost 5 bases and 6 bases, in that order; junction bases with no gene match: 4. The CDR3 loop spans 13 amino acids. Germline V gene lookup returns CDR1 SGHAT and CDR2 FQDESV (reference sequence). The CDR3 loop reads CASSRTGADGYTF. The DNA of the CDR3 is TGTGCCAGCAGCCGGACAGGGGCGGATGGCTACACCTTC.

The chain uses TRBV2 and TRBJ1-3, with a weak D call TRBD1 (5 bases). Deletions cut 2 bases from V and 8 bases from J, with 16 bases between. This CDR3 has 15 amino acids. Germline assignment: CDR1 SNHLY and CDR2 FYNNEI. The CDR3 protein is CASSEKQGWEDTIYF. Written as DNA, the CDR3 is TGTGCCAGCAGTGAAAAGCAGGGATGGGAAGACACCATATATTTT.

The chain couples TRBV7-3 to TRBJ2-1; 13 bases align to TRBD2. This CDR3 has 15 amino acids. The ends lost 4 bases at V and 10 bases at J; junction bases unmatched: 7. CDR1 is SGHTA and CDR2 is FQGTGA in the germline V gene. CDR3 amino acids: CASSYGLAGVKEQFF. The CDR3 bases are TGTGCCAGCAGCTACGGACTAGCGGGAGTAAAGGAGCAGTTCTTC.

The chain employs TRBV28 and TRBJ2-7; 8 nucleotides agree with TRBD1. V lost 5 bases and J lost 4; bases outside the gene matches: 4. Germline V gives CDR1 MDHEN, CDR2 SYDVKM. The CDR3 totals 13 residues. DNA of the CDR3: TGTGCCAGCAGTATGACAGGGGAATACGAGCAGTACTTC. It translates to CASSMTGEYEQYF.

This chain connects TRBV10-1 to TRBJ2-1; TRBD2 agrees at 7 bases. CDR1 is WNHNN, CDR2 SYGVQD, per germline (reference sequence). The CDR3 is 13 amino acids. V was pared by 3 bases and J by 6 bases, with 2 bases of the junction left unmatched. The CDR3, as DNA: TGCGCCAGCAGTGATGCGGGAGCCAATGAGCAGTTCTTC. Its protein product is CASSDAGANEQFF.

This clone occurred once. This chain uses TRBV5-5 with TRBJ2-2; TRBD2 matches at 10 bases. The V gene end was trimmed by 0 bases and the J gene end by 6 bases; junction bases not matched to a gene: 8. The CDR3 is 17 amino acids. Germline assignment: CDR1 SGHKS and CDR2 YYEKEE (reference sequence). In nucleotides, the CDR3 is TGTGCCAGCAGCTTGGGGGTAGCGGGAGGCCATTCCGGGGAGCTGTTTTTT. Translating it yields CASSLGVAGGHSGELFF.

The chain couples TRBV2 to TRBJ2-5; D ambiguous. Germline V gives CDR1 SNHLY, CDR2 FYNNEI. This CDR3 has 15 amino acids. Trimming took 4 bases from V and 0 from J, leaving 12 bases between them. The CDR3 coding sequence is TGTGCCAGCAGTGTTGGCAGGCGGTACCAAGAGACCCAGTACTTC. It translates to CASSVGRRYQETQYF.

The V gene is TRBV4-1, the J gene TRBJ1-1; D possibly corresponds to TRBD1 (5 bases). This CDR3 comprises 14 residues. Trimming cost V 0 bases and J 7 bases, with 12 bases left between them. From germline, CDR1 is MGHRA and CDR2 YSYEKL. Here the CDR3 reads CASSQEGTVNEAFF. DNA for the CDR3: TGCGCCAGCAGCCAAGAAGGGACCGTGAATGAAGCTTTCTTT.

The rearrangement links TRBV27 to TRBJ1-2, with 9 positions matching TRBD1. CDR1 and CDR2 from the germline V gene are MNHEY and SMNVEV (reference sequence). The junction had 13 bases not matched to a gene; V was cut back by 6 bases and J by 5 bases. The length of the CDR3 is 16 residues. In DNA form, the CDR3 reads TGTGCCAGCAGGGGACAGGGCGAGCGACGGTATTATGGCTACACCTTC. Encoded protein: CASRGQGERRYYGYTF.

This sequence joins TRBV18 and TRBJ1-1; TRBD1 is a possible D gene (5 bases). CDR3 length: 16 amino acids. The germline V and J ends were trimmed by 0 bases and 5 bases, with 16 bases remaining between them. CDR1 KGHSH and CDR2 LQKENI come from the germline V gene. CDR3 protein: CASSPPGQGFETEAFF. DNA for the CDR3: TGTGCCAGCTCACCACCGGGGCAGGGTTTTGAGACTGAAGCTTTCTTT.

The chain employs TRBV14 and TRBJ2-5; either TRBD1 or TRBD2 may fit D (5 bases each). Trimming pared 5 bases from V and 5 bases from J, leaving 12 bases between. The CDR3 covers 13 residues. Per germline, CDR1 SGHDN and CDR2 FVKESK. The CDR3: CASSFRDVETQYF. CDR3 nucleotides: TGTGCCAGCAGCTTCCGGGACGTGGAGACCCAGTACTTC.

This clone was detected once. The rearrangement joins TRBV29-1 to TRBJ2-1; perhaps TRBD2 as D (6 bases). There are 14 residues in the CDR3. Germline V lookup: CDR1 SQVTM, CDR2 ANQGSEA. The V and J ends lost 8 bases and 5 bases respectively, with 19 bases between them. This chain's CDR3 is CSSWGEPGHNEQFF. Here the CDR3 DNA reads TGCAGCTCATGGGGGGAGCCCGGGCACAATGAGCAGTTCTTC.

This rearrangement joins TRBV28 to TRBJ2-7, with D possibly matching TRBD1 (6 bases). V lost 6 bases and J 0 bases, leaving 15 bases between the germline ends. Per germline, CDR1 MDHEN and CDR2 SYDVKM. CDR3 length: 15 residues. The CDR3 here is CASSLQGWSSYEQYF. CDR3 sequence (DNA): TGTGCCAGCAGCCTACAGGGATGGAGCTCCTACGAGCAGTACTTC.

The chain recombines TRBV2 with TRBJ2-1; 10 bases agree with TRBD2. Per germline, CDR1 SNHLY and CDR2 FYNNEI. With V trimmed by 3 bases and J by 5 bases, 7 bases remained unmatched. The CDR3 has 16 amino acids. DNA of the CDR3: TGTGCCAGCAGTGACCGGACTAGCGGTCTTAACAATGAGCAGTTCTTC. Protein: CASSDRTSGLNNEQFF.

The table lists this clone with a count of one. The chain combines TRBV5-1 with TRBJ2-1; no reliable D call. The CDR3 sequence is 11 residues long. The V end was cut by 4 bases, the J end by 8 bases, with 7 bases between. Germline V gene lookup returns CDR1 SGHRS and CDR2 YFSETQ. CDR3 residues: CASSLGYEQFF. The CDR3 bases are TGCGCCAGCAGCCTTGGATATGAGCAGTTCTTC.

The rearrangement links TRBV19 to TRBJ2-7; the match to TRBD2 covers 7 bases. Trimming took 6 bases from V and 0 from J; bases not matched to a gene: 8. Germline-derived CDR1 and CDR2 are LNHDA and SQIVND (reference sequence). This CDR3 is 15 amino acids long. CDR3 protein: CASRGRRESSYEQYF. As DNA, the CDR3 is TGTGCCAGTAGAGGACGGCGGGAGAGCTCCTACGAGCAGTACTTC.

The CDR3 bases are TGTGCCATCAGTGAACAGGCATCCTACAATGAGCAGTTCTTC. Translating gives CAISEQASYNEQFF. This chain links TRBV10-3 with TRBJ2-1, with a tentative D call TRBD1 (5 bases). Trimming shortened V by 3 bases and J by 1 base, and 7 bases separated the two germline ends. Germline V gives CDR1 ENHRY, CDR2 SYGVKD. This CDR3 is 14 amino acids long.

The rearrangement joins TRBV10-1 to TRBJ1-1; D not certain. The CDR3 loop spans 15 amino acids. Trimming stripped 2 bases from V and 0 bases from J, with 10 bases between. The germline V gene has CDR1 WNHNN and CDR2 SYGVQD (reference sequence). As DNA, the CDR3 is TGCGCCAGCAGTGAGCGGCAAGGGATGAACACTGAAGCTTTCTTT. It yields the protein CASSERQGMNTEAFF.

The chain combines TRBV4-1 with TRBJ2-1, with D possibly TRBD1 on 5 matching bases. The V gene's germline CDR1 is MGHRA and CDR2 YSYEKL. The V end was cut by 1 base, the J end by 3 bases, with 19 bases between. This CDR3 region has 18 residues. Written as DNA, the CDR3 is TGCGCCAGCAGCCAAGGGCCCCTTGGGGCGGCAGACTACAATGAGCAGTTCTTC. As protein: CASSQGPLGAADYNEQFF.

The V call is TRBV27, the J call TRBJ1-2; weak D call: TRBD1 (5 bases). Germline CDR1 is MNHEY and CDR2 is SMNVEV (reference sequence). The CDR3 covers 15 residues. Trimming shortened V by 5 bases and J by 2 bases, and 15 bases separated the two germline ends. DNA for the CDR3: TGTGCCAGCAGTCTAACAGCAGGGTCCAACTATGGCTACACCTTC. Translated: CASSLTAGSNYGYTF.

This clone was counted once. V gene TRBV5-5 combines with J gene TRBJ2-2; TRBD1 matches 8 bases. The germline V gene encodes CDR1 SGHKS and CDR2 YYEKEE (reference sequence). CDR3 size: 16 residues. Trimming cost V 2 bases and J 5 bases; bases outside gene matches: 8. This CDR3 is CASSFRTGMRTGELFF. CDR3 bases: TGTGCCAGCAGCTTTAGGACAGGGATGAGGACCGGGGAGCTGTTTTTT.

This chain joins TRBV28 and TRBJ1-3; TRBD1 is a possible D gene (5 bases). V shed 0 bases and J shed 4 bases, with 10 bases lying between them. There are 15 residues in the CDR3. CDR1 MDHEN and CDR2 SYDVKM come from the germline V gene. The CDR3, as DNA: TGTGCCAGCAGTTTATGGGGGGGGTTGGGAAACACCATATATTTT. Its translation: CASSLWGGLGNTIYF.

This clone occurred once. V usage is TRBV7-8 and J usage is TRBJ2-3; no reliable D call. CDR1 and CDR2 from the germline V gene are SGHVS and FQNEAQ. V lost 5 bases and J 0 bases, leaving 12 bases between the germline ends. This CDR3 has 15 amino acids. The chain's CDR3 is CASSRDSFSTDTQYF. The CDR3 coding sequence is TGTGCCAGCAGCCGTGATAGCTTTAGCACAGATACGCAGTATTTT.

This rearrangement joins TRBV13 to TRBJ2-3, with 9 bases lining up with TRBD2. CDR3 length: 17 amino acids. Trimming at V came to 4 bases and at J to 5 bases, leaving 13 bases not matched to a gene. Germline CDR1 is PRHDT and CDR2 is FYEKMQ (reference sequence). The CDR3 spells CASSSRVTSGRGDTQYF. The CDR3 DNA sequence: TGTGCCAGCAGCTCCAGGGTGACTAGCGGCCGGGGAGATACGCAGTATTTT.

The chain combines TRBV19 with TRBJ1-4; D gene ambiguous. V lost 6 bases and J 5 bases, leaving 13 bases between the germline ends. CDR3 length equals 14 residues. Germline V gene lookup returns CDR1 LNHDA and CDR2 SQIVND (reference sequence). CDR3 DNA sequence: TGTGCCAGTAGCTATCAAGGGCTGAATGAAAAACTGTTTTTT. It yields the protein CASSYQGLNEKLFF.

The gene calls are TRBV6-5 and TRBJ2-5; TRBD2 matches 12 bases. CDR1 MNHEY and CDR2 SVGAGI come from the germline V gene. The CDR3 covers 16 residues. The trim removed 0 bases at V and 5 bases at J, leaving 4 bases unmatched. The CDR3 spells CASSYSASGRVETQYF. CDR3 DNA sequence: TGTGCCAGCAGTTACTCGGCTAGCGGGAGGGTGGAGACCCAGTACTTC.

The CDR3 is CASSSAGNTGELFF. In nucleotides, the CDR3 is TGTGCCAGCAGCTCCGCGGGGAACACCGGGGAGCTGTTTTTT. The V gene is TRBV11-2, the J gene TRBJ2-2; TRBD2 might be the D (5 bases). The length of the CDR3 is 14 residues. CDR1 and CDR2 (germline): SGHAT, FQNNGV. Trimming cost V 4 bases and J 1 base, with 7 bases left between them.